A selection of T cell receptor beta chains follows, all from one sample in a study of cytomegalovirus exposure and HLA in healthy donors. The data were produced by immunoSEQ multiplex PCR, yet TCRdb's version contains in-frame clones alone and is incomplete. The sample shows some 150,000 clones, around 90% of them seen only once. What was sequenced was PBMCs. Source of these receptors: a woman in her twenties or thirties in good health and CMV-seronegative. The conserved cysteine and the conserved F or W are not part of the CDR3 here. Each record gives: CDR3 protein, V gene, clone size. Clone size is not always given. Where it is, it says once, few, many or a class for expanded clones.

CDR3: ASSLGRDQPQH; V: TRBV7-2; size: .
CDR3: ATSPGVKETQY; V: TRBV19; size: .
CDR3: ASSQPSQGNEQF; V: TRBV4-1; size: .
CDR3: ASSSGATGPSSGNTIY; V: TRBV5-1; size: .
CDR3: ASTMGPSGYT; V: TRBV19; size: .
CDR3: ASSQDPGTGDEQY; V: TRBV4-1; size: .
CDR3: ASSRIPPTGGGYT; V: TRBV4-3; size: .
CDR3: ASSQLSGVGEAF; V: TRBV16; size: few
CDR3: ASSKGGNYGYT; V: TRBV9; size: .
CDR3: SGLAGFPGRYTDTQY; V: TRBV29-1; size: once
CDR3: ASSLSKGGRTDTQY; V: TRBV27; size: once
CDR3: ASSVHSRQRPYEQY; V: TRBV6-1; size: .
CDR3: ASRKGGISGELF; V: TRBV6-1; size: .
CDR3: ASSAGTGPYEQY; V: TRBV6-5; size: .
CDR3: ASSQIQGGSYGYT; V: TRBV16; size: .
CDR3: ASSPDRGENQPQH; V: TRBV4-3; size: .
CDR3: ASSDSWTPQLQGISTNEKLF; V: TRBV6-4; size: .
CDR3: ASSQELAVVYEQY; V: TRBV4-3; size: .
CDR3: ASSSNDGGSYT; V: TRBV7-3; size: .
CDR3: ASSLLTGQGYNEQF; V: TRBV19; size: .
CDR3: ASSLSLSQETQY; V: TRBV27; size: .
CDR3: ASSLEGRNEQF; V: TRBV11-2; size: .
CDR3: ASSQGQGSQETQY; V: TRBV7-7; size: few